This T cell receptor beta chain was identified during a study of beta chain features in type 1 diabetes. Study-wide points: Within each of all four CD4+ subsets, Type 1 diabetes patients had TCRB CDR3s that were moderately but significantly shorter.

The single heparinised draw taken from each donor contained around 100 mL of blood on average. CD4+ naive, central memory, regulatory and stem cell-like memory subsets were isolated by sorting on CD45RO/CCR7/CD25/CD127/CD95/CD27. Germline V gene sequence: CDR1 LNHDA, CDR2 SQIVND (reference sequence). The germline V and J ends were trimmed by 4 bases and 13 bases, with 11 bases remaining between them. This CDR3 spans 12 amino acids. Isolated RNA was reverse transcribed in full, so expressed TCRB transcripts were sequenced. The average output of naive, central memory and regulatory T cell samples was 3 million to 4 million reads. Profiled with immunoSEQ multiplex PCR; TCRdb holds only in-frame clones, not every one. This table has 600,000 to 750,000 clones, roughly 12% appearing once. Remarks on this clone: Its antigen remains unidentified.

The TCR was taken from a young man with type 1 diabetes. The sequencing input was naive CD4+ T cells from blood. The rearrangement joins TRBV19 to TRBJ1-6, with D uncertain. DNA for the CDR3: TGTGCCAGTAGTACCTCCCTTTCGCCCCTCCACTTT. Translation gives CASSTSLSPLHF.